This T cell receptor (beta chain) was retrieved from a study of cytomegalovirus exposure and HLA in healthy donors. In the study overall: Sequencing of 150 million to 200 million T cells in an earlier analysis found 95 million to 120 million unique TCR beta sequences. The study's findings and limits: Per a later analysis, HLA-associated TCR beta chains showed more clonal expansion than other, equally common TCR beta chains. The study carried out a later analysis of TCR beta sequences. It associated roughly 17,000 of them with specific HLA alleles at a false discovery rate of 0.05. Later analysis placed DRB1 highest and HLA-C lowest in TCR association rates, which differed by HLA locus.

V dropped 4 bases and J dropped 5; count of bases not matched to a gene: 12. In germline, CDR1 is LGHNA, CDR2 YNFKEQ. CDR3 size: 19 residues. In its sample, this clone was seen once. As yet, its antigen is unknown. Primers for the PCR totalled 60 Vbeta and 13 Jbeta. Sequencing was performed with immunoSEQ multiplex PCR; in TCRdb, only in-frame clones are kept and a portion is missing. The table has 150,000 to 250,000 clones, roughly 85% seen once; the top ten hold under 4.5%. The specimen sequenced was PBMCs. The chain links TRBV4-2 to TRBJ2-2, with 14 bases that match TRBD2. The TCR was taken from a woman aged 25 to 39 in good health and CMV-seropositive. The CDR3 coding sequence is TGTGCCAGCAGCCCCCCGGGACTAGCGGGAGAGGGAAGAACCGGGGAGCTGTTTTTT. This gives the protein CASSPPGLAGEGRTGELFF.